One and the same sample provided the 25 T cell receptor beta chains below, sequenced in a study of CD8+ T cells in alopecia areata. The sequencing template was cDNA reverse transcribed from extracted RNA. Some clones are missing from TCRdb's copy, which holds only in-frame ones; the method was immunoSEQ multiplex PCR. Among about 150,000 clones listed, 50% to 65% were seen once. The specimen sequenced was CD4+ T cells sorted from blood. These receptors all stem from a human donor in good health.

Only a few counts were recorded for this clone. The chain links TRBV30 to TRBJ1-4, with a weak D call TRBD1 (6 bases). CDR3 length: 12 residues. The germline CDR1 and CDR2 sequences are GTSNPN and SVGIG (reference sequence). Trimming cost V 8 bases and J 8 bases, with 15 bases left between them. CDR3 DNA sequence: TGTGCCCTCAAGACAGGCAGCGAAAAACTGTTTTTT. Amino acids: CALKTGSEKLFF.

The chain employs TRBV29-1 and TRBJ1-2, with D perhaps TRBD1 (5 bases). The V end lost 5 bases, the J end lost 3 bases, and 10 bases lay between the germline ends. Germline V gene lookup returns CDR1 SQVTM and CDR2 ANQGSEA. CDR3 length equals 12 residues. The CDR3 DNA reads TGCAGCGTTTGGCAGGGCGACTATGGCTACACCTTC. Protein: CSVWQGDYGYTF.

V gene TRBV5-1 combines with J gene TRBJ1-2; D is possibly TRBD1 (5 bases). Between the trimmed V and J ends, which lost 6 bases and 2 bases, there was a span of 14 bases. CDR3 length: 14 residues. Germline CDR1 is SGHRS and CDR2 is YFSETQ. For the CDR3, the DNA is TGCGCCAGCACCCGGGACCTGGGAAACTATGGCTACACCTTC. It yields the protein CASTRDLGNYGYTF. Looking up the rest from reference TRBV5-1 and TRBJ1-2 gives the full variable domain: KAGVTQTPRYLIKTRGQQVTLSCSPISGHRSVSWYQQTPGQGLQFLFEYFSETQRNKGNFPGRFSGRQFSNSRSEMNVSTLELGDSALYLCASTRDLGNYGYTFGSGTRLTVV.

The chain links TRBV4-1 to TRBJ2-5; TRBD1 or TRBD2 may be the D gene (5 bases each). In germline, CDR1 is MGHRA, CDR2 YSYEKL. This CDR3 is built from 15 residues. Trimming pared 11 bases from V and 5 bases from J, leaving 24 bases between. This chain's CDR3 is CARAWDGRDVETQYF. The CDR3 DNA reads as TGCGCCCGTGCTTGGGACGGAAGGGATGTGGAGACCCAGTACTTC.

The genes are TRBV27 and TRBJ1-2; D is possibly TRBD1 (6 bases). Germline V gene sequence: CDR1 MNHEY, CDR2 SMNVEV (reference sequence). Trimming cost V 6 bases and J 5 bases, with 16 bases left between them. The length of the CDR3 is 14 residues. The CDR3 nucleotides are TGTGCCAGCAGCCAACCGGGACAAGGATATGGCTACACCTTC. Residues: CASSQPGQGYGYTF.

The genes are TRBV14 and TRBJ2-1, with D uncertain. The CDR3 is 14 amino acids. Germline CDR1 SGHDN, CDR2 FVKESK. Trimming removed 4 bases from V and 0 bases from J, with 7 bases in between. The CDR3 reads CASSPWTSYNEQFF. CDR3 in DNA: TGTGCCAGCAGCCCATGGACCTCCTACAATGAGCAGTTCTTC.

The chain combines TRBV15 with TRBJ2-1, with 10 bases fitting TRBD2. Germline V CDR1 and CDR2: LNHNV, YYDKDF (reference sequence). The CDR3 has 16 residues. V was clipped by 0 bases and J by 7 bases; unmatched bases: 6. The CDR3 sequence: CATSREALAGKNEQFF. As DNA, the CDR3 is TGTGCCACCAGCAGAGAGGCACTAGCGGGAAAGAATGAGCAGTTCTTC.

V gene TRBV30 combines with J gene TRBJ2-1; D uncertain. The CDR3 spans 15 residues. The V gene lost 4 bases and the J gene lost 0 bases, with 13 bases spanning the gap. Germline V gene lookup returns CDR1 GTSNPN and CDR2 SVGIG (reference sequence). CDR3 nucleotide sequence: TGTGCCTGGAAGGGCGGCCCGAGCTCCTACAATGAGCAGTTCTTC. This encodes CAWKGGPSSYNEQFF.

This clone came up a few times. This chain connects TRBV7-9 to TRBJ2-1, with D possibly being TRBD2 (6 bases). Germline V gene sequence: CDR1 SEHNR, CDR2 FQNEAQ (reference sequence). The CDR3 is 15 amino acids. V dropped 8 bases and J dropped 8 bases, with 22 bases sitting between them. The CDR3 DNA reads as TGTGCCAGCCTCCCCCCCGACGGGAGAATAGATGAGCAGTTCTTC. Amino acid sequence: CASLPPDGRIDEQFF.

The chain carries TRBV4-2 and TRBJ1-2; D ambiguous. The V gene's germline CDR1 is LGHNA and CDR2 YNFKEQ. This CDR3 region has 15 residues. Deletions cut 4 bases from V and 4 bases from J, with 16 bases between. The CDR3 reads CASSPLKGSGYGYTF. CDR3 bases: TGTGCCAGCAGCCCGTTAAAGGGTAGTGGCTATGGCTACACCTTC.

This clone was observed a handful of times. V usage is TRBV18 and J usage is TRBJ2-6, with no clear D. The CDR3 loop spans 14 amino acids. Germline CDR1 and CDR2: KGHSH and LQKENI. The ends were cut back, 0 bases at V and 4 bases at J, with 4 bases in the middle. The CDR3 loop reads CASSPPRGANVLTF. In DNA form, the CDR3 reads TGTGCCAGCTCACCACCTCGGGGGGCCAACGTCCTGACTTTC.

This sequence joins TRBV29-1 and TRBJ2-5, with D perhaps being TRBD1 or TRBD2 (5 bases each). Germline CDR1 reads SQVTM; CDR2 reads ANQGSEA. The length of the CDR3 is 13 residues. Trimming removed 0 bases from V and 5 bases from J, with 10 bases in between. CDR3 region: CSVEDRGTETQYF. The CDR3 DNA reads TGCAGCGTTGAAGACAGAGGGACGGAGACCCAGTACTTC.

This clone was found many times. The chain carries TRBV28 and TRBJ2-7; D is ambiguous. The V end lost 6 bases, the J end lost 0 bases, and 12 bases lay between the germline ends. The CDR3 is 14 amino acids. Germline values: CDR1 MDHEN, CDR2 SYDVKM. Written as DNA, the CDR3 is TGTGCCAGCAGATACAGTTACAGCTCCTACGAGCAGTACTTC. Translated: CASRYSYSSYEQYF.

For the CDR3, the DNA is TGTGCCAGCAGCGACAGATACGAGCAGTACTTC. It translates to CASSDRYEQYF. The rearrangement links TRBV28 to TRBJ2-7, with a tentative D call TRBD1 (5 bases). The CDR3 consists of 11 residues. V lost 6 bases, J lost 4 bases, and 7 bases lay in between. CDR1 and CDR2 from the germline V gene are MDHEN and SYDVKM.

The chain carries TRBV28 and TRBJ2-1, with TRBD1 matching over 9 bases. Losses at the gene ends were 9 bases for V and 7 bases for J; bases not matched to a gene: 10. Germline CDR1 is MDHEN and CDR2 is SYDVKM. The CDR3 runs 14 residues. The CDR3 reads CASVRDRVRNEQFF. The CDR3 nucleotides are TGTGCCAGTGTCCGGGACAGGGTGCGGAATGAGCAGTTCTTC.

The chain couples TRBV5-4 to TRBJ2-2; a possible D gene is TRBD1 (6 bases). The length of the CDR3 is 15 residues. The germline V gene encodes CDR1 SGHNT and CDR2 YYREEE (reference sequence). Trimming took off 5 bases at V and 2 bases at J, with 13 bases between the two ends. The CDR3 DNA is TGTGCCAGCAGTCACCCGGACAGTAACACCGGGGAGCTGTTTTTT. As protein: CASSHPDSNTGELFF.

This clone was seen more than once but under ten times. Different DNA sequences within this sample yield the same CDR3. The chain has TRBV29-1 and TRBJ2-5; 7 bases are shared with TRBD2. This CDR3 has 10 amino acids. Germline CDR1 reads SQVTM; CDR2 reads ANQGSEA. V was pared by 4 bases and J by 7 bases, with 0 bases of the junction left unmatched. The CDR3 protein is CSVGGGTQYF. The CDR3 DNA sequence: TGCAGCGTTGGCGGGGGGACCCAGTACTTC.

V is TRBV18 and J is TRBJ2-6, with D possibly being TRBD2 (6 bases). The CDR3 contains 19 residues. Germline CDR1 and CDR2: KGHSH and LQKENI. V lost 3 bases, J lost 0 bases, and 18 bases lay in between. The CDR3 DNA reads TGTGCCAGCTCACCTCTGGAGGGCCGAGACCACTCTGGGGCCAACGTCCTGACTTTC. As protein: CASSPLEGRDHSGANVLTF.

This chain links TRBV25-1 with TRBJ2-3; possibly TRBD1 for D (5 bases). Per germline, CDR1 MGHDK and CDR2 SYGVNS. The V and J ends lost 2 bases and 2 bases respectively, with 11 bases between them. The CDR3 runs 15 residues. This chain's CDR3 is CASSEGQGDTDTQYF. DNA for the CDR3: TGTGCCAGCAGTGAAGGGCAGGGCGACACAGATACGCAGTATTTT.

As concerns this clone: Mismatch with germline at one junction end may stem from a read error. V and J are TRBV23-1 and TRBJ2-7; TRBD2 might be the D (6 bases). TRBV23-1 is an ORF; its function is uncertain. The CDR3 sequence is 13 residues long. The CDR3 reads CASSHHVYAGRGF. The DNA for the CDR3 is TGCGCCAGCAGTCACCACGTTTACGCGGGACGAGGCTTC.

The V and J genes are TRBV2 and TRBJ2-6, with D unclear. This CDR3 contains 17 residues. Germline CDR1 and CDR2: SNHLY and FYNNEI. V gave up 3 bases and J gave up 0 bases, with 12 bases separating them. DNA of the CDR3: TGTGCCAGCAGTGACCTAGGACGGATCTCTGGGGCCAACGTCCTGACTTTC. Its protein product is CASSDLGRISGANVLTF.

This sequence joins TRBV30 and TRBJ2-2; D is uncertain. This CDR3 comprises 14 residues. V lost 4 bases, J lost 3 bases, and 12 bases lay in between. From germline, CDR1 is GTSNPN and CDR2 SVGIG (reference sequence). The CDR3 region is CAWTSLIHTGELFF. The DNA for the CDR3 is TGTGCCTGGACCTCGTTAATTCACACCGGGGAGCTGTTTTTT.

V is TRBV6-5 and J is TRBJ1-5, with TRBD1 identical over 7 bases. Germline CDR1 MNHEY, CDR2 SVGAGI. The V gene end was trimmed by 6 bases and the J gene end by 3 bases; junction bases not matched to a gene: 2. The CDR3 has 13 amino acids. The CDR3 region is CASRGQTNQPQHF. CDR3 in DNA: TGTGCCAGCAGGGGACAGACCAATCAGCCCCAGCATTTT.

This clone was counted only a few times. At one end the junction does not follow the germline gene, possibly because of a read error. This sequence joins TRBV6-6 and TRBJ1-4; 7 bases are a match to TRBD1. The CDR3 runs 12 residues. CDR1 MNHNY and CDR2 SVGAGI come from the germline V gene (reference sequence). The chain's CDR3 is CASSGTEGQRGF. The CDR3 region has the DNA TGTGCCAGCAGTGGGACAGAGGGTCAAAGGGGTTTT.

This chain links TRBV29-1 with TRBJ2-7; 9 nucleotides align to TRBD2. The germline V gene encodes CDR1 SQVTM and CDR2 ANQGSEA. The trim removed 5 bases at V and 0 bases at J, leaving 2 bases unmatched. The CDR3 covers 13 residues. CDR3 sequence (DNA): TGCAGCGTTTGGCGGGGGGGCTCCTACGAGCAGTACTTC. Its protein is CSVWRGGSYEQYF.